This TCR beta chain was sequenced in a study of blood T cell repertoires in COVID-19. Overall study context: COVID-19 samples, acute and convalescent, were from the United States, Italy and Spain.

A note on this clone: The sample holds other DNA sequences that translate to the same CDR3.

The CDR3 is 14 residues long. Germline V gene lookup returns CDR1 SGHNT and CDR2 YYREEE (reference sequence). Trimming removed 3 bases from V and 5 bases from J; junction bases left unmatched: 3. In the study's own analysis: From reference gene primer amplification, estimates of nucleated cell counts were derived. Assay: immunoSEQ multiplex PCR; the TCRdb copy retains only in-frame clones and omits some. V, J and clone size are those of that table, while D and trimming were read from the DNA. The sample lists 200,000 to 250,000 clones; about 87% were seen once. V and J are TRBV5-4 and TRBJ2-2, with 8 bases that match TRBD2. The TCR originated in a man aged 30 to 45 with COVID-19, enrolled during active disease. Sequencing was carried out using peripheral blood. The CDR3 region is CASSSGGGTGELFF. In DNA, the CDR3 is TGTGCCAGCAGCTCGGGAGGGGGAACCGGGGAGCTGTTTTTT.